A single sample is the source of the 20 T cell receptor beta chains below, sequenced in a study of T cell responses to AZD1222 COVID-19 vaccine. Repertoires were generated with immunoSEQ multiplex PCR, while TCRdb's copy carries only in-frame clones and drops some. The sample carries about 100,000 clones, approximately 81% recorded once. Sequenced material: peripheral blood, taken on day 0 of AZD1222 vaccination. These receptors came from an adult in good health.

The chain is built from TRBV19 and TRBJ1-6; D unresolved. The V end was cut by 8 bases, the J end by 0 bases, with 11 bases between. CDR3 size: 15 residues. Germline assignment: CDR1 LNHDA and CDR2 SQIVND (reference sequence). DNA for the CDR3: TGTGCCAGTGGGAGGAGAAGCTCCTATAATTCACCCCTCCACTTT. Encoded protein: CASGRRSSYNSPLHF.

The chain links TRBV28 to TRBJ2-3; the D is unclear. Looked up from germline, CDR1 is MDHEN and CDR2 is SYDVKM. Trimming removed 5 bases from V and 2 bases from J, with 14 bases in between. The CDR3 contains 15 residues. The CDR3 sequence is CASSVAGRNTDTQYF. In DNA, the CDR3 is TGTGCCAGCAGTGTCGCAGGACGAAACACAGATACGCAGTATTTT.

The chain combines TRBV11-3 with TRBJ2-7; perhaps TRBD1 as D (5 bases). The germline V and J ends were trimmed by 5 bases and 3 bases, with 20 bases remaining between them. Germline-derived CDR1 and CDR2 are SGHNT and YENEEA. CDR3 length: 16 amino acids. The CDR3 sequence: CASSHTQGKNYYEQYF. CDR3 bases: TGTGCCAGCAGCCATACTCAGGGAAAGAATTACTACGAGCAGTACTTC.

The V and J genes are TRBV12-2 and TRBJ2-3; the D segment call TRBD2 is taken from the table without a DNA check. TRBV12-2 is reported as a pseudogene. CDR3 size: 20 residues. The DNA for the CDR3 is TGTGCAAGTCGCTTAAGATCCGGGACTAGCGGAAACTTTCTCACAGATACGCAGTATTTT. Protein product: CASRLRSGTSGNFLTDTQYF.

The J gene is TRBJ1-1, the V gene TRBV6-5, with D perhaps TRBD1 (5 bases). The germline V gene encodes CDR1 MNHEY and CDR2 SVGAGI. The CDR3 has 13 residues. The V and J ends lost 7 bases and 7 bases respectively, with 16 bases between them. This CDR3 reads CASNPAGKYEAFF. The CDR3 DNA follows: TGTGCCAGCAATCCCGCAGGGAAATATGAAGCTTTCTTT.

This clone has just one count. The genes are TRBV4-3 and TRBJ2-1; weak D call: TRBD2 (6 bases). Germline CDR1 LGHNA, CDR2 YSLEER. The V gene lost 0 bases and the J gene lost 10 bases, with 19 bases spanning the gap. This CDR3 is 16 amino acids long. CDR3 sequence (DNA): TGCGCCAGCAGCCAAGATACGGGAGCGCCTCCGGGGGAGCAGTTCTTC. This encodes CASSQDTGAPPGEQFF.

The rearrangement uses TRBV23-1 and TRBJ1-1; D uncertain. TRBV23-1 is placed among ORFs of uncertain function. CDR3 length: 15 amino acids. The germline V and J ends were trimmed by 0 bases and 4 bases, with 12 bases remaining between them. CDR3 in DNA: TGCGCCAGCAGTCAATCGCTCGGGATTTGCACTGAAGCTTTCTTT. Encoded protein: CASSQSLGICTEAFF.

The CDR3: CAWTGSADTQYF. In DNA form, the CDR3 reads TGTGCCTGGACAGGGAGTGCAGATACGCAGTATTTT. J is TRBJ2-3 and V is TRBV30; D possibly matches TRBD1 or TRBD2 (5 bases each). The germline gives CDR1 GTSNPN, CDR2 SVGIG (reference sequence). V was cut by 4 bases and J by 4 bases, with 9 bases left in between. The CDR3 is 12 residues long.

This clone appeared once. J is TRBJ2-7 and V is TRBV16; the D is unclear. The CDR3 has 16 amino acids. Between the trimmed V and J ends, which lost 0 bases and 1 base, there was a span of 13 bases. Germline lookup yields CDR1 KGHSY and CDR2 FQNENV. Here the CDR3 DNA reads TGTGCCAGCAGCCAATCGATCCGGAGATATTCCTACGAGCAGTACTTC. Encoded protein: CASSQSIRRYSYEQYF.

The chain links TRBV5-4 to TRBJ2-5; perhaps TRBD2 as D (6 bases). This CDR3 has 15 amino acids. CDR1 is SGHNT and CDR2 is YYREEE in the germline V gene (reference sequence). Between the trimmed V and J ends, which lost 0 bases and 3 bases, there was a span of 12 bases. The CDR3 protein is CASSLAGTPKETQYF. Here the CDR3 DNA reads TGTGCCAGCAGCTTGGCCGGGACTCCGAAAGAGACCCAGTACTTC. The whole variable domain, filled in from reference TRBV5-4 and TRBJ2-5, reads ETGVTQSPTHLIKTRGQQVTLRCSSQSGHNTVSWYQQALGQGPQFIFQYYREEENGRGNFPPRFSGLQFPNYSSELNVNALELDDSALYLCASSLAGTPKETQYFGPGTRLLVL.

The chain combines TRBV5-1 with TRBJ1-3; D remains unclear. The ends were cut back, 0 bases at V and 0 bases at J, with 7 bases in the middle. CDR3 size: 15 residues. Germline loops: CDR1 SGHRS, CDR2 YFSETQ. CDR3 amino acids: CASSLGHSSGNTIYF. The CDR3 bases are TGCGCCAGCAGCTTGGGTCACAGCTCTGGAAACACCATATATTTT.

The rearrangement joins TRBV7-9 to TRBJ1-1; a possible D gene is TRBD1 (5 bases). The ends were cut back, 5 bases at V and 1 base at J, with 17 bases in the middle. CDR1 and CDR2 from the germline V gene are SEHNR and FQNEAQ (reference sequence). This CDR3 region has 16 residues. Written as DNA, the CDR3 is TGTGCCAGCAGCCCCCGGACATTTGGGGGGAACACTGAAGCTTTCTTT. Translated: CASSPRTFGGNTEAFF.

This clone has only a few counts. V and J are TRBV21-1 and TRBJ2-3; TRBD2 is the table's D call, not checked against the DNA. TRBV21-1 is reported as a pseudogene. This CDR3 is 17 amino acids long. CDR3 nucleotides: TGTGCCAGCAGCAAATCCACACGGGATCCTAGCACAGATACGCAGTATTTT. Translation: CASSKSTRDPSTDTQYF.

The V gene is TRBV5-6, the J gene TRBJ1-5; tentatively, D is TRBD1 (5 bases). V gave up 3 bases and J gave up 5 bases, with 12 bases separating them. Germline CDR1 SGHDT, CDR2 YYEEEE. This CDR3 comprises 14 residues. The CDR3 coding sequence is TGTGCCAGCAGCTCCGGGACTGCTTATCAGCCCCAGCATTTT. Its translation: CASSSGTAYQPQHF.

The chain joins TRBV13 to TRBJ2-5; D is undetermined. The CDR3 has 15 residues. Trimming shortened V by 3 bases and J by 2 bases, and 13 bases separated the two germline ends. Germline CDR1 is PRHDT and CDR2 is FYEKMQ (reference sequence). The DNA of the CDR3 is TGTGCCAGCAGCTTTCGATCAGCTCATCAAGAGACCCAGTACTTC. Encoded protein: CASSFRSAHQETQYF.

The V call is TRBV19, the J call TRBJ1-6; no reliable D call. Germline values: CDR1 LNHDA, CDR2 SQIVND (reference sequence). The CDR3 sequence is 15 residues long. Trimming took off 8 bases at V and 0 bases at J, with 11 bases between the two ends. CDR3 amino acids: CASLRRSSYNSPLHF. The DNA for the CDR3 is TGTGCCAGTTTACGTAGGAGCTCCTATAATTCACCCCTCCACTTT.

The rearrangement uses TRBV6-5 and TRBJ2-7; 9 positions agree with TRBD2. The V gene's germline CDR1 is MNHEY and CDR2 SVGAGI. This CDR3 has 13 amino acids. J gave up 2 bases and V 8 bases, and 4 bases lay outside the gene matches. This CDR3 reads CASRPSGAYEQYV. Here the CDR3 DNA reads TGTGCCAGCCGTCCTAGCGGGGCCTACGAGCAGTACGTC.

The V call is TRBV7-9, the J call TRBJ2-7, with 7 bases matching TRBD2. The CDR3 sequence is 14 residues long. Germline V gives CDR1 SEHNR, CDR2 FQNEAQ (reference sequence). Unmatched junction bases numbered 8, after V lost 3 bases and J lost 6 bases. The CDR3 reads CASSLEGGGIEQYV. For the CDR3, the DNA is TGTGCCAGCAGCTTGGAAGGCGGGGGAATCGAGCAGTACGTC.

The rearrangement links TRBV12-5 to TRBJ2-7, with TRBD2 identical over 13 bases. The germline CDR1 and CDR2 sequences are LGHNT and FRNRAP. The CDR3 totals 15 residues. The ends lost 5 bases at V and 5 bases at J; junction bases unmatched: 6. CDR3 DNA: TGTGCTAGTGGTACGTCCGGGACTAGCGGGAACGAGCAGTACTTC. Protein: CASGTSGTSGNEQYF. The complete variable domain, with remaining parts taken from reference TRBV12-5 and TRBJ2-7, reads DARVTQTPRHKVTEMGQEVTMRCQPILGHNTVFWYRQTMMQGLELLAYFRNRAPLDDSGMPKDRFSAEMPDATLATLKIQPSEPRDSAVYFCASGTSGTSGNEQYFGPGTRLTVT.

The CDR3 DNA follows: TGTGCCAGCAGCTTGATAGGGAGGCCCGGGGAGCTGTTTTTT. This codes for CASSLIGRPGELFF. V is TRBV5-4 and J is TRBJ2-2; D might be TRBD2 (6 bases). Trimming removed 1 base at V and 6 bases at J, with 10 bases between. Germline loops: CDR1 SGHNT, CDR2 YYREEE (reference sequence). CDR3 length: 14 amino acids.